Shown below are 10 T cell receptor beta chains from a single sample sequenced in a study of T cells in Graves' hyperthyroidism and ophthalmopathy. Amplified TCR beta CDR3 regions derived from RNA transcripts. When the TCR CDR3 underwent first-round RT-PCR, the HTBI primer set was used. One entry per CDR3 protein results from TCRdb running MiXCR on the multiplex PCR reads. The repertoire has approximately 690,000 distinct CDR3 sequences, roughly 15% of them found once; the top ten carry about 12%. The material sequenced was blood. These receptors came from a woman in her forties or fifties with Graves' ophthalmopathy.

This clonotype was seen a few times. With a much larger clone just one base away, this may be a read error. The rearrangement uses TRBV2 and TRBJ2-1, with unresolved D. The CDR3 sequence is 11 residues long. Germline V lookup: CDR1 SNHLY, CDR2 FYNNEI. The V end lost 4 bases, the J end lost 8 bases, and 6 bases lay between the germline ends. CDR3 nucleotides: TGTGCCAGCAGTGGAGGCGATGAGCAGTTCTTC. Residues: CASSGGDEQFF.

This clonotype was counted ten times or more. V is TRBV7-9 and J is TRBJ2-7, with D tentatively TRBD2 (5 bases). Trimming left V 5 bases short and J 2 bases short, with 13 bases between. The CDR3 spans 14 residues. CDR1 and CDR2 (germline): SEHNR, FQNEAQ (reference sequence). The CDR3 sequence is CASSPRAIPYEQYF. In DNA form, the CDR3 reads TGTGCCAGCAGCCCGAGGGCTATCCCCTACGAGCAGTACTTC.

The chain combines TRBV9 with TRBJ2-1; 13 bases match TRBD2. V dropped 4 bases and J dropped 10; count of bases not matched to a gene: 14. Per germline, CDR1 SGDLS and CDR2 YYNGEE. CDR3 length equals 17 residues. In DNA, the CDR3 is TGTGCCAGCAGCACCGACGGGACTAGCGGGACGGGAGGCGAGCAGTTCTTC. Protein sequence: CASSTDGTSGTGGEQFF.

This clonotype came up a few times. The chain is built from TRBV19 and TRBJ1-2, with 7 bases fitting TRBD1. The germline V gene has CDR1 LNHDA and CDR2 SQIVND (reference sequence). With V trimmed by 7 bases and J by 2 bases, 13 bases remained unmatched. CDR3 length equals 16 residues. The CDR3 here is CASIEGARIGNYGYTF. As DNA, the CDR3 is TGTGCCAGTATAGAGGGGGCGCGGATTGGGAACTATGGCTACACCTTC.

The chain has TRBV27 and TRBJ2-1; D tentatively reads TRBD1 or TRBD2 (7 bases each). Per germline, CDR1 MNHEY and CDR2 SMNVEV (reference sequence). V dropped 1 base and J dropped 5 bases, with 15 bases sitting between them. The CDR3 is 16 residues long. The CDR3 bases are TGTGCCAGCAGTTTATTTAGAGGGAGGGGGCACAATGAGCAGTTCTTC. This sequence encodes CASSLFRGRGHNEQFF.

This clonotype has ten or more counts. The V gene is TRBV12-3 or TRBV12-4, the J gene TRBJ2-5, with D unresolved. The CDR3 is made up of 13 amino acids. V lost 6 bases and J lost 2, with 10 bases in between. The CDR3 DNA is TGTGCCAGCAGAAGGACGGAACAAGAGACCCAGTACTTC. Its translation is CASRRTEQETQYF.

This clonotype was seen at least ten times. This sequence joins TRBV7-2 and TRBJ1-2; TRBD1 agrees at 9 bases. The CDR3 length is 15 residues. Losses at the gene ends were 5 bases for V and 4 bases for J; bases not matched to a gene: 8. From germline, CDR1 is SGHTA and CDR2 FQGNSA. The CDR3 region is CASSPQQGAGYGYTF. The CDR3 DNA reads TGTGCCAGCAGCCCCCAACAGGGGGCCGGCTATGGCTACACCTTC.

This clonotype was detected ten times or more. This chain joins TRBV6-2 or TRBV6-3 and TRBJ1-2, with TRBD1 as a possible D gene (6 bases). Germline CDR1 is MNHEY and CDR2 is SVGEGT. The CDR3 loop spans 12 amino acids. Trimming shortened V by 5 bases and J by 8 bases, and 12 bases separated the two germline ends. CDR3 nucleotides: TGTGCCAGCAGTACGACAGGTTACGGCTACACCTTC. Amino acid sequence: CASSTTGYGYTF.

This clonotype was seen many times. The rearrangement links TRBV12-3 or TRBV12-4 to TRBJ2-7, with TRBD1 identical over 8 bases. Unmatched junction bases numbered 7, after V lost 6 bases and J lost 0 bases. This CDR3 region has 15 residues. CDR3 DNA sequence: TGTGCCAGCAGATCCCTTCAGGGGGCCTCCTACGAGCAGTACTTC. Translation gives CASRSLQGASYEQYF.

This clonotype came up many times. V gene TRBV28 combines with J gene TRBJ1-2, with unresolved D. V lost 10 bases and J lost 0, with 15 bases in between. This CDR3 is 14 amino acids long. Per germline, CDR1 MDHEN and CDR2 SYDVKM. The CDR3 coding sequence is TGTGCCACCACCCTCGGGTTTACTAACTATGGCTACACCTTC. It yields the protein CATTLGFTNYGYTF.